This T cell receptor (beta chain) was identified during a study of T cells in Graves' hyperthyroidism and ophthalmopathy. Study-level results: Ophthalmopathy could be told apart from stable hyperthyroidism with a 13 V-J model. In validation, the model predicted ophthalmopathy. These predictions came a median about 6.8 months before onset. Most thyroid clonotypes expanded above 0.001 were also detected in blood.

Preceding any ophthalmopathy symptoms, the blood sample dates from first hyperthyroidism diagnosis. The CDR3 has 15 amino acids. V lost 1 base and J 0 bases, leaving 8 bases between the germline ends. Germline CDR1 SGDLS, CDR2 YYNGEE. Comment on this clonotype: The antigen remains undetermined.

The TCR beta CDR3 regions underwent amplification using RNA transcripts as the source. HTBI primers were used for first-round RT-PCR of the TCR CDR3. TCRdb passed the multiplex PCR reads through MiXCR, listing each CDR3 protein once. In the table there are 650,000 to 850,000 distinct CDR3 sequences, approximately 18% of which are singletons. Sequenced material: blood. The J gene is TRBJ1-3, the V gene TRBV9; D call uncertain. This sequence originates from a woman between 50 and 59 years old with Graves' hyperthyroidism that later progressed to Graves' ophthalmopathy. CDR3 coding DNA: TGTGCCAGCAGCGTAACTATAGCCTCTGGAAACACCATATATTTT. Its protein product is CASSVTIASGNTIYF. Drawing the rest from reference TRBV9 and TRBJ1-3, the complete variable domain is DSGVTQTPKHLITATGQRVTLRCSPRSGDLSVYWYQQSLDQGLQFLIQYYNGEERAKGNILERFSAQQFPDLHSELNLSSLELGDSALYFCASSVTIASGNTIYFGEGSWLTVV.